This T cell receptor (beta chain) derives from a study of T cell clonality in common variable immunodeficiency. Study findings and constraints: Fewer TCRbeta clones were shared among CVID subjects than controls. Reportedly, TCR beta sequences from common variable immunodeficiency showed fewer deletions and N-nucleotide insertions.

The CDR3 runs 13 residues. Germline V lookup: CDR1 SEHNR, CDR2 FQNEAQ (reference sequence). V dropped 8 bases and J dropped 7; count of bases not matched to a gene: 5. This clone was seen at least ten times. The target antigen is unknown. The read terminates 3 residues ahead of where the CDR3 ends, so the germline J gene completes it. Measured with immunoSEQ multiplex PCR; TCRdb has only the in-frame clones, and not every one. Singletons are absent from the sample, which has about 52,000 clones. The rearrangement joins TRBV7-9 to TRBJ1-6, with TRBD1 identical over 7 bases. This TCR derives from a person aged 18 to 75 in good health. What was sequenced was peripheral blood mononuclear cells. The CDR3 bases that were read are TGTGCCAGCTCGGGACAGAGAAATTCACCC. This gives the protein CASSGQRNSP. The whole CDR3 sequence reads CASSGQRNSPLHF.